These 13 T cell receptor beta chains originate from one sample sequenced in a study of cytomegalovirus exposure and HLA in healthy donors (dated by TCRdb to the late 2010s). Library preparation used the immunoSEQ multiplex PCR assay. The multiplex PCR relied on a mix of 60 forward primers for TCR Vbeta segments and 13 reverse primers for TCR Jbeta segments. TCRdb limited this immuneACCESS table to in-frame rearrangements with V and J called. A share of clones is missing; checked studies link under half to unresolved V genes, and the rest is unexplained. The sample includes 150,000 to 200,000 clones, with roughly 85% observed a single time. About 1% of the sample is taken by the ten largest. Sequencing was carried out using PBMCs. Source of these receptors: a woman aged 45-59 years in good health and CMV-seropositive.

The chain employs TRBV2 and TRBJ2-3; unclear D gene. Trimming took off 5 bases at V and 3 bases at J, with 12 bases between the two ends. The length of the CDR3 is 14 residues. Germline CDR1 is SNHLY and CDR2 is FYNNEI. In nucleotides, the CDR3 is TGTGCCAGCAGTTTTTCGATACAAACAGATACGCAGTATTTT. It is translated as CASSFSIQTDTQYF.

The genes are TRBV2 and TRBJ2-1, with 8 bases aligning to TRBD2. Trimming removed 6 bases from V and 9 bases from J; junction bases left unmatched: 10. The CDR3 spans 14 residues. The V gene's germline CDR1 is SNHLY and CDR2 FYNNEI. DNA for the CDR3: TGTGCCAGCAGGGACCGGGGGGGGGCGGGTGAGCAGTTCTTC. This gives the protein CASRDRGGAGEQFF.

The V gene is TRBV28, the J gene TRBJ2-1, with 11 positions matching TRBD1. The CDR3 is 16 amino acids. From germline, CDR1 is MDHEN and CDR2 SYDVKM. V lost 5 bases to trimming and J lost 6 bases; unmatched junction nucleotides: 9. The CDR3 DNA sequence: TGTGCCAGCAGTGCCTTGGGACAGGGGGGACTCAATGAGCAGTTCTTC. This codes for CASSALGQGGLNEQFF. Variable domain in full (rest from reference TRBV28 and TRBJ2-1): DVKVTQSSRYLVKRTGEKVFLECVQDMDHENMFWYRQDPGLGLRLIYFSYDVKMKEKGDIPEGYSVSREKKERFSLILESASTNQTSMYLCASSALGQGGLNEQFFGPGTRLTVL.

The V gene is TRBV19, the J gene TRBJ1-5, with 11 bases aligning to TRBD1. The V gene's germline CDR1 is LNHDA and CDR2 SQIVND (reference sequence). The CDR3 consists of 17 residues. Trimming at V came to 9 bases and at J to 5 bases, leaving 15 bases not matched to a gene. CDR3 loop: CASRGDRGKSKDQPQHF. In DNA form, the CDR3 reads TGTGCCAGCCGCGGGGACAGGGGGAAAAGTAAGGATCAGCCCCAGCATTTT.

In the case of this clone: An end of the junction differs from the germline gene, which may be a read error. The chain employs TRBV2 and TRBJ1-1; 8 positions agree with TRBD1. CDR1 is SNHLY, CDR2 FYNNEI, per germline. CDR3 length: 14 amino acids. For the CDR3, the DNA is TGTGCCAGCCGTGAATATTTGACAGGGGCTGAAGCTTTCTTT. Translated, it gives CASREYLTGAEAFF.

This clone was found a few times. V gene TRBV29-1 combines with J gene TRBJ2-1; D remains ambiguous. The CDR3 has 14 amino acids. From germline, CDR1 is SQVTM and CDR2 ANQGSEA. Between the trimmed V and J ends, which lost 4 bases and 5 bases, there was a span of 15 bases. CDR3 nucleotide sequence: TGCAGCGTTGGAATGTTGAGGCGGCACAATGAGCAGTTCTTC. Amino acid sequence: CSVGMLRRHNEQFF.

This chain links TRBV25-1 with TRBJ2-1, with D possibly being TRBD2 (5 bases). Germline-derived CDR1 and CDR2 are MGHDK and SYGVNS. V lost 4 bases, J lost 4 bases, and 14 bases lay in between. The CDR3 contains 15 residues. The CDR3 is CASSGVGSGYNEQFF. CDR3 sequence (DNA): TGTGCCAGCAGTGGGGTAGGGTCGGGGTACAATGAGCAGTTCTTC. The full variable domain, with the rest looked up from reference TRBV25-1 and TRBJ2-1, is EADIYQTPRYLVIGTGKKITLECSQTMGHDKMYWYQQDPGMELHLIHYSYGVNSTEKGDLSSESTVSRIRTEHFPLTLESARPSHTSQYLCASSGVGSGYNEQFFGPGTRLTVL.

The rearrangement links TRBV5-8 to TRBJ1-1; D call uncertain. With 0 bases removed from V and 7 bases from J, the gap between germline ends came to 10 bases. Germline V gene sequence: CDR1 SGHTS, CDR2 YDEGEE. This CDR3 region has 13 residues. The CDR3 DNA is TGTGCCAGCAGCTTGGGCGGTGTGGGTGAAGCTTTCTTT. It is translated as CASSLGGVGEAFF.

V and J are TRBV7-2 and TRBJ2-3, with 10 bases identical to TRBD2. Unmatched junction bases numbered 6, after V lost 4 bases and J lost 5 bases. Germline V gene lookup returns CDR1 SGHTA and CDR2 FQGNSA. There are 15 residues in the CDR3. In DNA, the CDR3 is TGTGCCAGCAGCTCTCTAGCGGGGGAGATAGATACGCAGTATTTT. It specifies CASSSLAGEIDTQYF.

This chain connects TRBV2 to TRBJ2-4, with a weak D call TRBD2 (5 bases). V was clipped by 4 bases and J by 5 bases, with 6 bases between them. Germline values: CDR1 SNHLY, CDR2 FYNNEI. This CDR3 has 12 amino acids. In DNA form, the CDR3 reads TGTGCCAGCAGTGTGCGGGAAAACATTCAGTACTTC. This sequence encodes CASSVRENIQYF. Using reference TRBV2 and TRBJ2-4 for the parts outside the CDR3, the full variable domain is EPEVTQTPSHQVTQMGQEVILRCVPISNHLYFYWYRQILGQKVEFLVSFYNNEISEKSEIFDDQFSVERPDGSNFTLKIRSTKLEDSAMYFCASSVRENIQYFGAGTRLSVL.

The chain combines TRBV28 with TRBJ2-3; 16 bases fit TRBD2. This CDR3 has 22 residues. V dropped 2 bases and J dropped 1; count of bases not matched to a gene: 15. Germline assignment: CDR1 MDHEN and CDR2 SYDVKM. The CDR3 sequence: CASSLIVPGLAGGRTGTDTQYF. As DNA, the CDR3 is TGTGCCAGCAGTTTAATAGTCCCGGGACTAGCGGGAGGGCGGACGGGCACAGATACGCAGTATTTT.

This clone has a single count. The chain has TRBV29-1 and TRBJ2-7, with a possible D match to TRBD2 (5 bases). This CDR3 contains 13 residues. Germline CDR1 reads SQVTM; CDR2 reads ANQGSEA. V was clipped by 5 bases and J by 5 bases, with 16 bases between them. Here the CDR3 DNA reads TGCAGCGTTCGCCTAGCCCCAACGGACGAGCAGTACTTC. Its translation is CSVRLAPTDEQYF.

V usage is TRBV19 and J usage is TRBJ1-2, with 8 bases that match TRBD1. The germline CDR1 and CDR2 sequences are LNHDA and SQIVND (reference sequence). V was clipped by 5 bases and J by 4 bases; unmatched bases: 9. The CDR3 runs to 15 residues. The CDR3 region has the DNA TGTGCCAGTAGTCTCGGACAGGGAAGGGCCTATGGCTACACCTTC. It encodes CASSLGQGRAYGYTF.